The rows below give T cell receptor beta chains drawn from one sample of a study of shared clonotypes between healthy human individuals. Profiled with immunoSEQ multiplex PCR; TCRdb holds only in-frame clones, not every one. The sample lists about 2 million clones, about 95% seen once, with about 1.1% in the top ten. The sample consisted of naive CD8+ T cells sorted from blood. The receptor set was obtained from a man between 18 and 29 years old in good health. Both conserved end residues are part of each CDR3. Fields, in order: D gene, J gene, V gene, clone size, CDR3 DNA, CDR3 protein. The D gene is left open where the match is weak. A row's size may be missing; if present it is once, few, many or a size class.

D gene: TRBD2; J gene: TRBJ2-3; V gene: TRBV7-8; clone size: .; CDR3 DNA: TGTGCCAGCAGCCCCTCCGGGGGGTCGCTCGCAGATACGCAGTATTTT; CDR3 protein: CASSPSGGSLADTQYF
D gene: .; J gene: TRBJ1-1; V gene: TRBV12-5; clone size: .; CDR3 DNA: TGTGCTAGTGGTCCCCCCCTTGACACTGAAGCTTTCTTT; CDR3 protein: CASGPPLDTEAFF
D gene: TRBD2; J gene: TRBJ2-5; V gene: TRBV27; clone size: .; CDR3 DNA: TGTGCCAGCAGAAAAGCGGGGGGGGATAGTTGGAAGACCCAGTACTTC; CDR3 protein: CASRKAGGDSWKTQYF
D gene: .; J gene: TRBJ2-7; V gene: TRBV9; clone size: .; CDR3 DNA: TGTGCCAGCAGCGTATCAGCGGCCTCCTACGAGCAGTACTTC; CDR3 protein: CASSVSAASYEQYF
D gene: TRBD2; J gene: TRBJ2-2; V gene: TRBV30; clone size: few; CDR3 DNA: TGTGCCTGGAGTGGACTCGCTAGCGGGAGGTCCACCGGGGAGCTGTTTTTT; CDR3 protein: CAWSGLASGRSTGELFF
D gene: TRBD1; J gene: TRBJ1-1; V gene: TRBV6-5; clone size: .; CDR3 DNA: TGTGCCAGCAGTCTCACAGGGGAGAACACTGAAGCTTTCTTT; CDR3 protein: CASSLTGENTEAFF
D gene: TRBD2; J gene: TRBJ2-5; V gene: TRBV28; clone size: .; CDR3 DNA: TGTGCCAGCAGTTCACCCCGACTAGCGGGGGGCCAAGAGACCCAGTACTTC; CDR3 protein: CASSSPRLAGGQETQYF
D gene: .; J gene: TRBJ2-7; V gene: TRBV7-9; clone size: .; CDR3 DNA: TGTGCCAGCAGCTTAGCTACAGAGAACTACGAGCAGTACTTC; CDR3 protein: CASSLATENYEQYF
D gene: .; J gene: TRBJ2-5; V gene: TRBV4-3; clone size: .; CDR3 DNA: TGCGCCAGCAGCCAAGTCGTGAGGGAAGGAGAGACCCAGTACTTC; CDR3 protein: CASSQVVREGETQYF
D gene: TRBD1; J gene: TRBJ2-7; V gene: TRBV7-6; clone size: .; CDR3 DNA: TGTGCCAGCAGCTTTGGCCCCGGGACAGAGTCCCCCTACGAGCAGTACTTC; CDR3 protein: CASSFGPGTESPYEQYF
D gene: TRBD2; J gene: TRBJ2-7; V gene: TRBV15; clone size: .; CDR3 DNA: TGTGCCACCAGCAGAGATCTGGGACTAGAAGCCTACGAGCAGTACTTC; CDR3 protein: CATSRDLGLEAYEQYF
D gene: .; J gene: TRBJ2-7; V gene: TRBV14; clone size: .; CDR3 DNA: TGTGCCAGCAGCCAAGAGCATCAGGTCTTATCCTACGAGCAGTACTTC; CDR3 protein: CASSQEHQVLSYEQYF
D gene: .; J gene: TRBJ2-3; V gene: TRBV7-6; clone size: .; CDR3 DNA: TGTGCCAGCAGCTTAGAGGGGGGTACAGATACGCAGTATTTT; CDR3 protein: CASSLEGGTDTQYF
D gene: .; J gene: TRBJ2-7; V gene: TRBV10-2; clone size: .; CDR3 DNA: TGCGCCAGCAGTGGGGACGGGACCTACGAGCAGTACTTC; CDR3 protein: CASSGDGTYEQYF
D gene: .; J gene: TRBJ2-3; V gene: TRBV2; clone size: .; CDR3 DNA: TGTGCCAGCAGCTCAACGAGCACAGATACGCAGTATTTT; CDR3 protein: CASSSTSTDTQYF
D gene: .; J gene: TRBJ2-3; V gene: TRBV2; clone size: .; CDR3 DNA: TGTGCCAGCAGTGATATCGGGGGCACAGATACGCAGTATTTT; CDR3 protein: CASSDIGGTDTQYF
D gene: .; J gene: TRBJ2-7; V gene: TRBV27; clone size: .; CDR3 DNA: TGTGCCAGCAGTGTCGGGACGGTATCCCTCTCCGAGCAGTACTTC; CDR3 protein: CASSVGTVSLSEQYF
D gene: .; J gene: TRBJ2-3; V gene: TRBV27; clone size: .; CDR3 DNA: TGTGCCAGCAGCCACGATTCCACTAGCACAGATACGCAGTATTTT; CDR3 protein: CASSHDSTSTDTQYF
D gene: .; J gene: TRBJ2-3; V gene: TRBV11-2; clone size: .; CDR3 DNA: TGTGCCAGCAGCTTAGATCCGGGAGAGACAGATACGCAGTATTTT; CDR3 protein: CASSLDPGETDTQYF
D gene: .; J gene: TRBJ2-3; V gene: TRBV5-1; clone size: .; CDR3 DNA: TGCGCCAGCAGCTTGGACCGGATTCACACAGATACGCAGTATTTT; CDR3 protein: CASSLDRIHTDTQYF
D gene: .; J gene: TRBJ1-2; V gene: TRBV6-5; clone size: .; CDR3 DNA: TGTGCCAGCAGTTTACGTGGACAGATATACTATGGCTACACCTTC; CDR3 protein: CASSLRGQIYYGYTF
D gene: TRBD2; J gene: TRBJ2-1; V gene: TRBV4-3; clone size: .; CDR3 DNA: TGCGCCAGCAGCCAAGATTGGGGGAGGGCCAGTGAGCAGTTCTTC; CDR3 protein: CASSQDWGRASEQFF
D gene: .; J gene: TRBJ1-1; V gene: TRBV9; clone size: .; CDR3 DNA: TGTGCCAGCAGCGTAGGGTGGGGGACCACTGAAGCTTTCTTT; CDR3 protein: CASSVGWGTTEAFF
D gene: .; J gene: TRBJ2-3; V gene: TRBV30; clone size: .; CDR3 DNA: TGTGCCTGGAGTGTACTAGGAGATACGCAGTATTTT; CDR3 protein: CAWSVLGDTQYF
D gene: .; J gene: TRBJ1-6; V gene: TRBV11-2; clone size: .; CDR3 DNA: TGTGCCAGCAGCCCTTCGAACACGAATTCACCCCTCCACTTT; CDR3 protein: CASSPSNTNSPLHF
D gene: .; J gene: TRBJ2-1; V gene: TRBV4-2; clone size: .; CDR3 DNA: TGTGCCAGCAGCCAAGCCTCGAACCTTAACTCCTACAATGAGCAGTTCTTC; CDR3 protein: CASSQASNLNSYNEQFF
D gene: .; J gene: TRBJ2-2; V gene: TRBV29-1; clone size: once; CDR3 DNA: TGCAGCGCACCACTAGAGACCGGGGAGCTGTTTTTT; CDR3 protein: CSAPLETGELFF
D gene: .; J gene: TRBJ2-7; V gene: TRBV19; clone size: .; CDR3 DNA: TGTGCCAGTAGTATAAAGACTACTTACGAGCAGTACTTC; CDR3 protein: CASSIKTTYEQYF
D gene: .; J gene: TRBJ1-6; V gene: TRBV4-1; clone size: .; CDR3 DNA: TGCGCCAGCAGCCAAGATCAGCAGTTGGTACTTTCACCCCTCCACTTT; CDR3 protein: CASSQDQQLVLSPLHF
D gene: .; J gene: TRBJ2-7; V gene: TRBV6-6; clone size: .; CDR3 DNA: TGTGCCAGCAGCCCCACAGGAACCTACGAGCAGTACTTC; CDR3 protein: CASSPTGTYEQYF
D gene: .; J gene: TRBJ1-2; V gene: TRBV9; clone size: .; CDR3 DNA: TGTGCCAGCAGCGGCACAGGGATCGAGTATGGCTACACCTTC; CDR3 protein: CASSGTGIEYGYTF
D gene: TRBD1; J gene: TRBJ2-2; V gene: TRBV2; clone size: .; CDR3 DNA: TGTGCCAGCAGCGATATGGACAGGGGCGATAACACCGGGGAGCTGTTTTTT; CDR3 protein: CASSDMDRGDNTGELFF
D gene: .; J gene: TRBJ1-1; V gene: TRBV9; clone size: once; CDR3 DNA: TGTGCCAGCAGCGTAGGGGCGGGAACCACTGAAGCTTTCTTT; CDR3 protein: CASSVGAGTTEAFF
D gene: .; J gene: TRBJ2-7; V gene: TRBV27; clone size: .; CDR3 DNA: TGTGCCAGCAGTTTAGGCGGTTCCCCCGAGCAGTACTTC; CDR3 protein: CASSLGGSPEQYF
D gene: TRBD1; J gene: TRBJ1-4; V gene: TRBV9; clone size: .; CDR3 DNA: TGTGCCAGCAGCGTTTCCGGGACAGGTGAAAAACTGTTTTTT; CDR3 protein: CASSVSGTGEKLFF
D gene: TRBD2; J gene: TRBJ2-1; V gene: TRBV5-6; clone size: .; CDR3 DNA: TGTGCCAGCAGCTATAGCGGGAGCCTCAATGAGCAGTTCTTC; CDR3 protein: CASSYSGSLNEQFF
D gene: TRBD1; J gene: TRBJ2-2; V gene: TRBV9; clone size: .; CDR3 DNA: TGTGCCAGCAGCCCAAGGACAGGGGCGGTCTCGAACACCGGGGAGCTGTTTTTT; CDR3 protein: CASSPRTGAVSNTGELFF
D gene: .; J gene: TRBJ1-4; V gene: TRBV30; clone size: .; CDR3 DNA: TGTGCCTGGAGTTCCAATCTATACCGAGCTAAGGGACTGTTTTTT; CDR3 protein: CAWSSNLYRAKGLFF
D gene: TRBD1; J gene: TRBJ2-5; V gene: TRBV6-1; clone size: once; CDR3 DNA: TGTGCCAGCAGCGTGGACAGGGAAGAGACCCAGTACTTC; CDR3 protein: CASSVDREETQYF
D gene: .; J gene: TRBJ2-7; V gene: TRBV18; clone size: .; CDR3 DNA: TGTGCCACCCAGCCCGAGGGATCCTACGAGCAGTACTTC; CDR3 protein: CATQPEGSYEQYF
D gene: .; J gene: TRBJ2-1; V gene: TRBV19; clone size: .; CDR3 DNA: TGTGCCAGTAGGGGTGACTGGATTCATGAGCAGTTCTTC; CDR3 protein: CASRGDWIHEQFF
D gene: TRBD1; J gene: TRBJ1-2; V gene: TRBV15; clone size: .; CDR3 DNA: TGTGCCACCAGCACAACGCCGGGACAGGGGCAGGGCTACACCTTC; CDR3 protein: CATSTTPGQGQGYTF
D gene: TRBD2; J gene: TRBJ2-1; V gene: TRBV7-6; clone size: once; CDR3 DNA: TGTGCCAGCAGCTCGGGCCCGGGGGAGGGCAATGAGCAGTTCTTC; CDR3 protein: CASSSGPGEGNEQFF
D gene: TRBD1; J gene: TRBJ1-1; V gene: TRBV10-1; clone size: .; CDR3 DNA: TGCGCCAGCAACGGGGAGGGGGCCACTGAAGCTTTCTTT; CDR3 protein: CASNGEGATEAFF
D gene: TRBD1; J gene: TRBJ1-2; V gene: TRBV7-2; clone size: .; CDR3 DNA: TGTGCCAGCAGCTTAGCGGCAGGGGGCGCCTATGGCTACACCTTC; CDR3 protein: CASSLAAGGAYGYTF
D gene: TRBD1; J gene: TRBJ1-3; V gene: TRBV7-9; clone size: .; CDR3 DNA: TGTGCCCGGGACAGGGGAGCTGGAAACACCATATATTTT; CDR3 protein: CARDRGAGNTIYF
D gene: TRBD2; J gene: TRBJ2-3; V gene: TRBV4-1; clone size: .; CDR3 DNA: TGCGCCAGCAGCCAAGGTACGGGAGGGTTCACAGATACGCAGTATTTT; CDR3 protein: CASSQGTGGFTDTQYF
D gene: .; J gene: TRBJ1-2; V gene: TRBV28; clone size: .; CDR3 DNA: TGTGCCAGCAGTTTATCAGGGGTGTATGGCTACACCTTC; CDR3 protein: CASSLSGVYGYTF